The clone carrying this T cell receptor beta chain came up a few times. This sample is part of a study of beta chain features in type 1 diabetes. Study summary: Similarity in age, gender and cell yields was seen between patients and healthy donors.

J was trimmed by 5 bases and V by 6 bases; bases with no gene match: 10. This CDR3 is 14 amino acids long. Germline V gives CDR1 SQVTM, CDR2 ANQGSEA. cDNA synthesis used the whole RNA isolate, giving expressed TCRB sequences. Only in-frame clones appear in the TCRdb table, and some are missing; sequencing was by immunoSEQ multiplex PCR. This sample has roughly 230,000 clones, with 9.6% found just once. The chain employs TRBV29-1 and TRBJ2-1, with 7 bases fitting TRBD1. The specimen was naive CD4+ T cells from blood. This TCR derives from a woman in her late teens or twenties in good health. This chain's CDR3 is CSVSTGQLNNEQFF. In DNA, the CDR3 is TGCAGCGTCTCGACAGGGCAATTAAACAATGAGCAGTTCTTC.